What follows is one TCR beta chain and its context. Antigen specificity is unknown. Amplification yielded TCR beta CDR3 regions, with RNA transcripts as the source. First-round RT-PCR of the TCR CDR3 relied on the HTBI primer set. TCRdb reprocessed the multiplex PCR reads with MiXCR, giving one entry per CDR3 protein. The sample comprises about 680,000 distinct CDR3 sequences, just over 35% of which are singletons, and around 31% rests with the top ten. The source of the sample is a study of T cells in Graves' hyperthyroidism and ophthalmopathy. Study-level findings and limits: For ophthalmopathy, model prediction preceded onset by a median about 6.4 months.

Trimming shortened V by 4 bases and J by 6 bases, and 14 bases separated the two germline ends. The CDR3 totals 14 residues. The germline gives CDR1 LGHNA, CDR2 YNFKEQ. Graves' hyperthyroidism without ophthalmopathy progression within 18 months was termed stable. Exclusion of patients followed from uncontrolled infection, other autoimmune disease, pregnancy or lactation. Sequenced sample: blood. The chain combines TRBV4-2 with TRBJ2-3, with D possibly being TRBD2 (6 bases). This clonotype was sampled from a woman aged 40 to 49 with Graves' hyperthyroidism. The CDR3 spells CASSPFGGADTQYF. CDR3 nucleotide sequence: TGTGCCAGCAGCCCGTTCGGCGGGGCGGATACGCAGTATTTT.